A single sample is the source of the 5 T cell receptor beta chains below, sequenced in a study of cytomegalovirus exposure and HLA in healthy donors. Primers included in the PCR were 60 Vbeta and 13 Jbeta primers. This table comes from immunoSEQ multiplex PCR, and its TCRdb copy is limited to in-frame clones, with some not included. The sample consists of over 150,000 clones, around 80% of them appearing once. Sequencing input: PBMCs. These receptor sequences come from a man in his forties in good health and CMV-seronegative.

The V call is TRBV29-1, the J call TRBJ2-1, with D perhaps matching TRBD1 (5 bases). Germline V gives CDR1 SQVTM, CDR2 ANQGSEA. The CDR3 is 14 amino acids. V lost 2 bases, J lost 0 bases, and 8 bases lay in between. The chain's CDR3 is CSVERGDSYNEQFF. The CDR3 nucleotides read TGCAGCGTTGAAAGGGGCGACTCCTACAATGAGCAGTTCTTC.

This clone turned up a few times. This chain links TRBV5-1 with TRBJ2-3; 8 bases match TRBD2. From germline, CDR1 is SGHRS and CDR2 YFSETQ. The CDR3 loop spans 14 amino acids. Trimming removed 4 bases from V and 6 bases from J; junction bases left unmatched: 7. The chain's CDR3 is CASSAGLEVDTQYF. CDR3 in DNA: TGCGCCAGCAGCGCGGGACTAGAGGTCGATACGCAGTATTTT.

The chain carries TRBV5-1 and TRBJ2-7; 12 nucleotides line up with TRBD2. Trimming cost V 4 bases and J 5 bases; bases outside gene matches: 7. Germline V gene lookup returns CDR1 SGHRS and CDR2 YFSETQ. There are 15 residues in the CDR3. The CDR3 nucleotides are TGCGCCAGCAGCCCGAAGACTAGCGGGAGCGACGAGCAGTACTTC. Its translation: CASSPKTSGSDEQYF.

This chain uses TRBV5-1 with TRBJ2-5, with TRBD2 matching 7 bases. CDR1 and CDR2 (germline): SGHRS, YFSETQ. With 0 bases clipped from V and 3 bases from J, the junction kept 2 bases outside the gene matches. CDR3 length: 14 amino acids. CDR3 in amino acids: CASSLGGTKETQYF. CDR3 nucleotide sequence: TGCGCCAGCAGCTTGGGGGGGACTAAAGAGACCCAGTACTTC.

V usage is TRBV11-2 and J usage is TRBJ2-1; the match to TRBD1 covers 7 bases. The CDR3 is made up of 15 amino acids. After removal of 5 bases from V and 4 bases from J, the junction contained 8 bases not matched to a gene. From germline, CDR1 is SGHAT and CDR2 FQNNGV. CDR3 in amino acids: CASSPGTEIYNEQFF. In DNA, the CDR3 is TGTGCCAGCAGCCCCGGGACAGAAATTTACAATGAGCAGTTCTTC.